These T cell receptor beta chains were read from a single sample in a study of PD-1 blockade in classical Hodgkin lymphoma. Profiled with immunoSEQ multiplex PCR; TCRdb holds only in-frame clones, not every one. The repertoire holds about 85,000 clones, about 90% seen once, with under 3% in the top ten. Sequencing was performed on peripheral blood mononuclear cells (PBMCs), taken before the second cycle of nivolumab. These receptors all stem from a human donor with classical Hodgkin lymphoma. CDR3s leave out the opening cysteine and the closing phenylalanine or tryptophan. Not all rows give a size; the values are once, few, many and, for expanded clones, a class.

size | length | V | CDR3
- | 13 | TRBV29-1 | SVDGRRLAGVEQF
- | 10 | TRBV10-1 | ASSEWGPGAF
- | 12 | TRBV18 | ASSPRQGLTEAF
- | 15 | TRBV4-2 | ASSQGGFPGAKNIQY
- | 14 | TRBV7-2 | ASSLALDPSYNEQF
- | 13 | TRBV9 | ASSEGGGAIYGYT
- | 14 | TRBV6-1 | ASSVDRGLVKNIQY
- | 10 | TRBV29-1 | SVAQTKYEQY
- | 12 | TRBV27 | ASSFSRGDYGYT
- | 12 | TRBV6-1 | ASSVSFQDEKLF
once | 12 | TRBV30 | AWDQGGTGNEQY
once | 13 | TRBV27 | ASSIGGSGANVLT
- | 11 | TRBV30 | AWKRPGWEKLF
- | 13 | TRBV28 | ASSPPHLAGYGYT
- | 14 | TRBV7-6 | ASSLVVRVLQETQY
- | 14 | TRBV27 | ASSSGGRPTNYEQY
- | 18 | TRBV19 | ASSIRRDRGFFSGANVLT
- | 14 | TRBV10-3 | AISDFRFRGWEKLF
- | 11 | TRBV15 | ATSRDLDTEAF
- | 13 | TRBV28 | ASSKTRAMNTEAF
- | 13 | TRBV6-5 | ASSPTSGRGVEQY
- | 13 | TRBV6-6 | ASSYSGGSGNTIY
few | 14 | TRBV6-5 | ASSYSTSGSSYEQY
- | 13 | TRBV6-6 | ASSYILMVQETQY
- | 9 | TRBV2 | ASSERGAQY
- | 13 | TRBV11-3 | ASSLGTGARETQY
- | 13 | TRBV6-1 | ASRAQPGQLAEQY
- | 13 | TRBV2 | ASSEKGTRVNEQF
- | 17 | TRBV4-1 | ASSQEGTVGFLSNQPQH
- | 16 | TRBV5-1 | ASSFDRDRGGSYNEQF
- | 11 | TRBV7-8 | ASSSSRRGEQY
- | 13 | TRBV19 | ASSLQGIGNQPQH
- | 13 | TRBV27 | ASSSNRASYNEQF
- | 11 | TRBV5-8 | ASSLDLNTEAF
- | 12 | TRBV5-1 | ASSGQPSGNTIY
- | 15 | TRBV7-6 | ASSPTDRGSMNTEAF
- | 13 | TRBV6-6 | ASSPGLRSSYEQY
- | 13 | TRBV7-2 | ASSLTGADRYEQY
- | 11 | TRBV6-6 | ASVSSGANVLT
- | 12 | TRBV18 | ASSPSTVTGGLF
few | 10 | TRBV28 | ASSSRGRAAF
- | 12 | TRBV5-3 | APPGKNNTDTQY
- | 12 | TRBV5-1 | ASSLVTVTYEQY
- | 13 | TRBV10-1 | ASEDRVLRNQPQH
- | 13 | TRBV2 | ASTNPGTSGYEQY
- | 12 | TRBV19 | ASSIGGAKNIQY
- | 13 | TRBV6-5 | ASSRADSGANVLT
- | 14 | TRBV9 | ASSGGRDINTGELF
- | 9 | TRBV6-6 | ASSPSYEQY
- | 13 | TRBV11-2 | ASSLSDRGVYEQY
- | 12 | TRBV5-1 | ASKVAPNTGELF
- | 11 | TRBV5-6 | ASSFYSTDTQY
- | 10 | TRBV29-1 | SVTDGRAEAF
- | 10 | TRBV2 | ASSEDQSPLH
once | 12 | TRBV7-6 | ASSPRQGHYEQY
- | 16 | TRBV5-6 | ASSFLVGSRSGANVLT
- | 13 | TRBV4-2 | ASSLPRDANYGYT
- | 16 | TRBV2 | ASRRDRGLEGVSRKLF